A single sample gave rise to the 17 T cell receptor beta chains below, sequenced in a study of cytomegalovirus exposure and HLA in healthy donors (dated by TCRdb to 2017 to 2019). Library preparation was by the immunoSEQ multiplex PCR assay. For the multiplex PCR, a mixture combining 60 forward primers for TCR Vbeta segments and 13 reverse primers for TCR Jbeta segments was used. TCRdb stores this immuneACCESS table with in-frame sequences only. Part of the clones is absent; in the studies checked, under half of the shortfall reflects unresolved V genes, and no reason is known for the rest. The table held for this sample gives approximately 200,000 clones. Almost 0.75% of the sample is in the top ten clones. Sequences were obtained from PBMCs. The receptors originated from a boy aged 10-17 years in good health and CMV-seronegative.

This sequence joins TRBV2 and TRBJ1-6, with D unclear. The CDR3 has 15 residues. Germline lookup yields CDR1 SNHLY and CDR2 FYNNEI. Trimming left V 5 bases short and J 5 bases short, with 13 bases between. For the CDR3, the DNA is TGTGCCAGCAGTATAACGAGCAACGATAATTCACCCCTCCACTTT. Translation gives CASSITSNDNSPLHF.

The chain joins TRBV19 to TRBJ1-6; TRBD1 is a possible D gene (5 bases). The CDR3 covers 17 residues. Per germline, CDR1 LNHDA and CDR2 SQIVND (reference sequence). V shed 7 bases and J shed 7 bases, with 23 bases lying between them. CDR3 sequence (DNA): TGTGCCAGTACAGACGAGGGACTCCCTGGGCGAAATTCACCCCTCCACTTT. This sequence encodes CASTDEGLPGRNSPLHF.

The chain couples TRBV6-5 to TRBJ1-1, with D hard to call. The CDR3 is 13 residues long. Germline loops: CDR1 MNHEY, CDR2 SVGAGI. The V end lost 6 bases, the J end lost 4 bases, and 12 bases lay between the germline ends. CDR3 in amino acids: CASSRQDRTEAFF. The CDR3 bases are TGTGCCAGCAGCCGGCAGGATCGCACTGAAGCTTTCTTT.

The chain combines TRBV7-2 with TRBJ1-2; 8 bases align to TRBD1. V was clipped by 2 bases and J by 8 bases; unmatched bases: 4. CDR1 is SGHTA, CDR2 FQGNSA, per germline. The CDR3 is 13 amino acids. CDR3 nucleotide sequence: TGTGCCAGCAGCTTAATGACAGGGGCCGGCTACACCTTC. This codes for CASSLMTGAGYTF.

V gene TRBV7-3 combines with J gene TRBJ2-5, with D possibly TRBD1 on 5 matching bases. The CDR3 is 13 residues long. The germline CDR1 and CDR2 sequences are SGHTA and FQGTGA. Trimming took off 4 bases at V and 7 bases at J, with 13 bases between the two ends. This CDR3 is CASSSQDGGTQYF. CDR3 nucleotides: TGTGCCAGCAGCTCACAGGATGGCGGGACCCAGTACTTC.

The chain combines TRBV6-5 with TRBJ1-1, with 11 bases fitting TRBD1. From germline, CDR1 is MNHEY and CDR2 SVGAGI. There are 15 residues in the CDR3. Losses at the gene ends were 4 bases for V and 1 base for J; bases not matched to a gene: 2. The CDR3 region has the DNA TGTGCCAGCAGTTCGGGACAGGGGGGGAACACTGAAGCTTTCTTT. Translated, it gives CASSSGQGGNTEAFF.

V gene TRBV2 combines with J gene TRBJ2-1, with TRBD2 matching 10 bases. The CDR3 covers 14 residues. Germline V gene lookup returns CDR1 SNHLY and CDR2 FYNNEI. The CDR3 sequence is CAARAGGPYNEQFF. The DNA for the CDR3 is TGTGCAGCCAGAGCGGGGGGGCCCTACAATGAGCAGTTCTTC.

V usage is TRBV28 and J usage is TRBJ1-5, with TRBD1 matching over 7 bases. The CDR3 covers 15 residues. Germline CDR1 MDHEN, CDR2 SYDVKM. After removal of 3 bases from V and 0 bases from J, the junction contained 2 bases not matched to a gene. CDR3 amino acids: CASSLTGHSNQPQHF. As DNA, the CDR3 is TGTGCCAGCAGTTTGACAGGGCATAGCAATCAGCCCCAGCATTTT.

The V call is TRBV29-1, the J call TRBJ2-7, with D maybe TRBD2 (6 bases). The CDR3 loop spans 14 amino acids. The ends were cut back, 0 bases at V and 1 base at J, with 10 bases in the middle. Germline assignment: CDR1 SQVTM and CDR2 ANQGSEA. In DNA, the CDR3 is TGCAGCGTTGAAGATCTCGGGACTTCCTACGAGCAGTACTTC. Translated, it gives CSVEDLGTSYEQYF.

This chain links TRBV5-4 with TRBJ2-7; 9 positions match TRBD1. The CDR3 extends over 15 amino acids. With V trimmed by 4 bases and J by 0 bases, 5 bases remained unmatched. The germline CDR1 and CDR2 sequences are SGHNT and YYREEE (reference sequence). CDR3 sequence reads: CASSQGQGSSYEQYF. Written as DNA, the CDR3 is TGTGCCAGCAGCCAAGGACAGGGGAGCTCCTACGAGCAGTACTTC.

The gene calls are TRBV11-2 and TRBJ2-5; TRBD1 agrees at 8 bases. The J call may be in error: the DNA end matches TRBJ2-7 better. Germline V gene data show CDR1 as SGHAT and CDR2 as FQNNGV. This CDR3 spans 15 amino acids. This CDR3 is CASSAPGQAFYEQYF. CDR3 sequence (DNA): TGTGCCAGCAGCGCCCCGGGACAGGCCTTTTACGAGCAGTACTTC.

The V call is TRBV7-8, the J call TRBJ2-1, with D possibly matching TRBD2 (7 bases). With 5 bases removed from V and 3 bases from J, the gap between germline ends came to 11 bases. The length of the CDR3 is 14 residues. CDR1 SGHVS and CDR2 FQNEAQ come from the germline V gene. CDR3 in amino acids: CASSPGGLYNEQFF. Here the CDR3 DNA reads TGTGCCAGCAGCCCCGGGGGGCTCTACAATGAGCAGTTCTTC.

J is TRBJ1-2 and V is TRBV7-2; 8 nucleotides line up with TRBD1. Germline CDR1 and CDR2: SGHTA and FQGNSA. CDR3 size: 15 residues. V shed 4 bases and J 4 bases; nucleotides not matched to a gene: 8. This CDR3 is CASSSQTGVIYGYTF. The CDR3 region has the DNA TGTGCCAGCAGCTCGCAGACAGGGGTCATCTATGGCTACACCTTC.

The J gene is TRBJ2-2, the V gene TRBV28; D is undetermined. This CDR3 has 15 amino acids. CDR1 MDHEN and CDR2 SYDVKM come from the germline V gene. V was cut by 6 bases and J by 1 base, with 12 bases left in between. CDR3 region: CASSPPIQNTGELFF. The CDR3 DNA reads TGTGCCAGCAGCCCACCCATACAGAACACCGGGGAGCTGTTTTTT.

The chain has TRBV11-2 and TRBJ1-2; a weak D match, TRBD1 (5 bases). Trimming shortened V by 1 base and J by 1 base, and 13 bases separated the two germline ends. CDR3 length: 16 amino acids. Germline CDR1 reads SGHAT; CDR2 reads FQNNGV. The CDR3: CASSLGLDTNNYGYTF. CDR3 DNA sequence: TGTGCCAGCAGCTTAGGGTTGGACACCAATAACTATGGCTACACCTTC.

The genes are TRBV6-5 and TRBJ2-1, with 9 bases fitting TRBD2. This CDR3 contains 15 residues. Per germline, CDR1 MNHEY and CDR2 SVGAGI. J lost 5 bases, V lost 5 bases, and 7 bases had no gene match. The CDR3 sequence is CASSNGRGGHNEQFF. CDR3 sequence (DNA): TGTGCCAGCAGTAATGGGCGGGGGGGGCACAATGAGCAGTTCTTC.

Concerning this clone: The sample carries other DNA sequences with the same CDR3. The chain carries TRBV18 and TRBJ2-7, with 7 positions matching TRBD1. The CDR3 is 14 residues long. Looked up from germline, CDR1 is KGHSH and CDR2 is LQKENI. Trimming cost V 1 base and J 2 bases; bases outside gene matches: 2. The CDR3 nucleotides read TGTGCCAGCTCACCACAGGGGGCCACCTACGAGCAGTACTTC. Translating it yields CASSPQGATYEQYF.